This is a list of T cell receptor beta chains from one sample in a study of shared clonotypes between healthy human individuals. Measured with immunoSEQ multiplex PCR; TCRdb has only the in-frame clones, and not every one. The sample has fewer than 2.5 million clones, more than 85% seen once; the top ten hold 0.36%. The sample comprised naive CD4+ T cells from PBMCs. The receptors stem from a man younger than 35 in good health. Some clones in this sample may be carry-over from other donors' samples. CDR3s include the opening cysteine and the closing phenylalanine or tryptophan. D genes are given only for firm matches. Clone size is not always given. Where it is, it says once, few, many or a class for expanded clones.

size: NA
V: TRBV28
D: TRBD1
J: TRBJ1-2
DNA: TGTGCCAGCAGTTTACGACCTACGACAGGGGCTGGGAGGGGCTACACCTTC
CDR3: CASSLRPTTGAGRGYTF

size: few
V: TRBV30
D: NA
J: TRBJ1-2
DNA: TGTGCCTGGAGTCAGGGTAGGGGCTACACCTTC
CDR3: CAWSQGRGYTF

size: few
V: TRBV5-1
D: NA
J: TRBJ1-1
DNA: TGCGCCAGCAGCTATTTTGGAGGGGACACTGAAGCTTTCTTT
CDR3: CASSYFGGDTEAFF

size: NA
V: TRBV9
D: TRBD1
J: TRBJ2-5
DNA: TGTGCCAGCAGCGAACAGGGGGCAGGGGAGACCCAGTACTTC
CDR3: CASSEQGAGETQYF

size: NA
V: TRBV6-1
D: NA
J: TRBJ2-3
DNA: TGTGCCAGCGGGCCAGGACGAATCACAGATACGCAGTATTTT
CDR3: CASGPGRITDTQYF

size: few
V: TRBV6-4
D: NA
J: TRBJ1-1
DNA: TGTGCCAGCAGTTTGACAGTGAACACTGAAGCTTTCTTT
CDR3: CASSLTVNTEAFF

size: NA
V: TRBV27
D: NA
J: TRBJ2-7
DNA: TGTGCCAGCAGTTTAGTGCGTGGTTACGAGCAGTACTTC
CDR3: CASSLVRGYEQYF

size: NA
V: TRBV18
D: NA
J: TRBJ2-7
DNA: TGTGCCACGTCAGCGGGCTACGAGCAGTACTTC
CDR3: CATSAGYEQYF

size: NA
V: TRBV18
D: NA
J: TRBJ2-7
DNA: TGTGCCAGCTCACCACAACGGGGACCTACCTACGAGCAGTACTTC
CDR3: CASSPQRGPTYEQYF

size: NA
V: TRBV5-1
D: NA
J: TRBJ1-2
DNA: TGCGCCAGCAGCGGAGGGGACGCTTCTAACTATGGCTACACCTTC
CDR3: CASSGGDASNYGYTF

size: NA
V: TRBV18
D: TRBD1
J: TRBJ2-7
DNA: TGTGCCAGCTCCGGGACAGGAGAATACGAGCAGTACTTC
CDR3: CASSGTGEYEQYF

size: once
V: TRBV19
D: NA
J: TRBJ2-5
DNA: TGTGCCAGTAGTAAGGGACGCCAAGAGACCCAGTACTTC
CDR3: CASSKGRQETQYF

size: NA
V: TRBV15
D: NA
J: TRBJ2-7
DNA: TGTGCCACCAGCAGGGACAGAGACACCTACGAGCAGTACTTC
CDR3: CATSRDRDTYEQYF

size: NA
V: TRBV20-1
D: TRBD2
J: TRBJ2-7
DNA: TGCAGACCGGGACTAGCTCTCGAGCAGTACTTC
CDR3: CRPGLALEQYF

size: NA
V: TRBV5-1
D: NA
J: TRBJ1-1
DNA: TGCGCCAGCAGCTGGGACGGTCCGAACACTGAAGCTTTCTTT
CDR3: CASSWDGPNTEAFF

size: NA
V: TRBV9
D: TRBD2
J: TRBJ2-3
DNA: TGTGCCAGCAGCATCACTAGCGGGAGGATCACAGATACGCAGTATTTT
CDR3: CASSITSGRITDTQYF

size: NA
V: TRBV6-1
D: NA
J: TRBJ1-2
DNA: TGTGCCAGCAGAGTCCGGACAGACTATGGCTACACCTTC
CDR3: CASRVRTDYGYTF

size: NA
V: TRBV10-1
D: NA
J: TRBJ2-3
DNA: TGCGCCAGCAGGGAAAGCTCCACAGATACGCAGTATTTT
CDR3: CASRESSTDTQYF

size: NA
V: TRBV7-9
D: NA
J: TRBJ1-1
DNA: TGTGCCAGCAGCTGGGGGGGGCTGGGCACTGAAGCTTTCTTT
CDR3: CASSWGGLGTEAFF

size: once
V: TRBV18
D: TRBD2
J: TRBJ2-7
DNA: TGTGCCAGCTCACCTGGGCTAGCGGGAGCCGTCGAGCAGTACTTC
CDR3: CASSPGLAGAVEQYF

size: NA
V: TRBV28
D: NA
J: TRBJ2-5
DNA: TGTGCCAGCAGTTTAGGGGGAAGGGGAGAGACCCAGTACTTC
CDR3: CASSLGGRGETQYF

size: NA
V: TRBV7-2
D: NA
J: TRBJ2-7
DNA: TGTGCCAGCAGCTTTGGGGGAGGATCTGTATACGAGCAGTACTTC
CDR3: CASSFGGGSVYEQYF

size: NA
V: TRBV7-9
D: NA
J: TRBJ1-2
DNA: TGTGCCGAAACAATCCCGAACTCTAACTATGGCTACACCTTC
CDR3: CAETIPNSNYGYTF

size: NA
V: TRBV5-1
D: TRBD1
J: TRBJ1-1
DNA: TGCGCCAGCAGCTTGGGGGGACAGCAGAACACTGAAGCTTTCTTT
CDR3: CASSLGGQQNTEAFF

size: NA
V: TRBV6-5
D: NA
J: TRBJ2-5
DNA: TGTGCCAGCAGACCCGGGGCAGGGGTAGAGACCCAGTACTTC
CDR3: CASRPGAGVETQYF

size: NA
V: TRBV28
D: TRBD2
J: TRBJ2-2
DNA: TGTGCCAGCAGATCTACTAGCGGGAGTGCCGGGGAGCTGTTTTTT
CDR3: CASRSTSGSAGELFF